This T cell receptor (beta chain) was captured by sequencing in a study of beta chain features in type 1 diabetes. Study-wide results and caveats: VDJ junctions in type 1 diabetes patients carried more deletions and fewer insertions. TCRB CDR3 length was moderately but significantly reduced in all four CD4+ subsets of Type 1 diabetes patients.

The V and J ends lost 8 bases and 2 bases respectively, with 13 bases between them. Per germline, CDR1 SNHLY and CDR2 FYNNEI. This CDR3 is built from 14 residues. The isolated RNA, all of it, was reverse transcribed, so expressed TCRB transcripts were what got sequenced. Using immunoSEQ multiplex PCR, the repertoire was profiled, and TCRdb retains in-frame clones only, with some absent. The repertoire consists of about 160,000 clones, with around 8% occurring once and the leading ten covering about 0.5%. This clone was picked up a small number of times. Its antigen is not identified. Other nucleotide sequences in the sample specify the same CDR3.

This TCR derives from a woman aged 18-35 years with type 1 diabetes. The sample consisted of central memory CD4+ T cells from blood. The chain recombines TRBV2 with TRBJ1-5; D is possibly TRBD1 (6 bases). The DNA for the CDR3 is TGTGCCAGCCGCCAGGGACAACGCAATCAGCCCCAGCATTTT. Protein sequence: CASRQGQRNQPQHF.